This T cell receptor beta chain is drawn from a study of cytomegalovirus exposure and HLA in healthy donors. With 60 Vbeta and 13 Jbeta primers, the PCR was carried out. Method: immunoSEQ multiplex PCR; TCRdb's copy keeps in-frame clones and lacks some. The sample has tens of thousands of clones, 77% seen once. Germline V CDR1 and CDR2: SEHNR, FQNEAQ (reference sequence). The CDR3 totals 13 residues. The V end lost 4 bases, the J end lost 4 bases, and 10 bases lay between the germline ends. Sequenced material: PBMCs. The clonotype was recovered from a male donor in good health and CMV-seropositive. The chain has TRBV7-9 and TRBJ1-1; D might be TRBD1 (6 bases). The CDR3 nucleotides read TGTGCCAGCAGCTCACAGGGTCGCACTGAAGCTTTCTTT. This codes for CASSSQGRTEAFF.